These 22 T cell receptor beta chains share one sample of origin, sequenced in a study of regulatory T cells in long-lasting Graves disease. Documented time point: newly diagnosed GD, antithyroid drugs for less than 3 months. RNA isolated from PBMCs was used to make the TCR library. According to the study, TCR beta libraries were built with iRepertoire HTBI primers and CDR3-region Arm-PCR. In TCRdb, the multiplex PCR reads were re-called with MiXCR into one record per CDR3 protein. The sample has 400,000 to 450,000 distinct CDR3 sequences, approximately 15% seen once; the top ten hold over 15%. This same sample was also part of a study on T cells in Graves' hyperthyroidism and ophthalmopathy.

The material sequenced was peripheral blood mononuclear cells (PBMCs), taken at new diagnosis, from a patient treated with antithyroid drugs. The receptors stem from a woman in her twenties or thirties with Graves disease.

Here the CDR3 reads CASSGELYGYTF. CDR3 DNA: TGTGCCAGCAGTGGGGAGCTTTATGGCTACACCTTC. V usage is TRBV6-1 and J usage is TRBJ1-2; D not resolved. The CDR3 runs to 12 residues. Germline CDR1 reads MNHNS; CDR2 reads SASEGT. The V end was cut by 4 bases, the J end by 5 bases, with 8 bases between.

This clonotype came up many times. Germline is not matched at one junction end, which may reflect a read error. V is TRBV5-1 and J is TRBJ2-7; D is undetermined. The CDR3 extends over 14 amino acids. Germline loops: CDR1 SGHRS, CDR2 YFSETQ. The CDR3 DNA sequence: TGTGCCAGCAGCTTGGCCGGAGTACGTGCCGAGCAGTACTTC. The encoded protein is CASSLAGVRAEQYF.

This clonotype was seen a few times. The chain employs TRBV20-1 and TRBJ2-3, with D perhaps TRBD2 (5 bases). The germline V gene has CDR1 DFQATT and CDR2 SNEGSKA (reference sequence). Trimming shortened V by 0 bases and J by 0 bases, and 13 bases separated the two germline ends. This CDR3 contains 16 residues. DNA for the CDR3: TGCAGTGCTAGAGAGGAGGTGGGAACTAGCACAGATACGCAGTATTTT. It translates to CSAREEVGTSTDTQYF.

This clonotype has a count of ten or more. CDR3 sequence: CSVVARSGNSDYGYTF. The CDR3 nucleotides are TGCAGCGTTGTGGCGCGATCAGGCAATTCCGACTATGGCTACACCTTC. The chain uses TRBV29-1 and TRBJ1-2, with no clear D. V lost 4 bases to trimming and J lost 3 bases, with 21 bases between them. The CDR3 extends over 16 amino acids. Germline assignment: CDR1 SQVTM and CDR2 ANQGSEA. The whole variable domain, remainder taken from reference TRBV29-1 and TRBJ1-2, is SAVISQKPSRDICQRGTSLTIQCQVDSQVTMMFWYRQQPGQSLTLIATANQGSEATYESGFVIDKFPISRPNLTFSTLTVSNMSPEDSSIYLCSVVARSGNSDYGYTFGSGTRLTVV.

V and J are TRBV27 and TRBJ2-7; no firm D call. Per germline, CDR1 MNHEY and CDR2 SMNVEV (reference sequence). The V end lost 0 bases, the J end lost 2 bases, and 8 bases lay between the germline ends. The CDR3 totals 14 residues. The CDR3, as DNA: TGTGCCAGCAGTTTATCGATTCGGGCCTACGAGCAGTACTTC. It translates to CASSLSIRAYEQYF.

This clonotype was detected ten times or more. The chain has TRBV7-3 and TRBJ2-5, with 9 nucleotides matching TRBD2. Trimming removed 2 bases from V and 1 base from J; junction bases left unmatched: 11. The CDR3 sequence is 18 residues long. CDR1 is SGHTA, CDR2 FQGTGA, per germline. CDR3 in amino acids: CASSLGSRLSGSQETQYF. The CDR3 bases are TGTGCCAGCAGCTTAGGAAGTAGGCTTAGCGGGAGCCAAGAGACCCAGTACTTC.

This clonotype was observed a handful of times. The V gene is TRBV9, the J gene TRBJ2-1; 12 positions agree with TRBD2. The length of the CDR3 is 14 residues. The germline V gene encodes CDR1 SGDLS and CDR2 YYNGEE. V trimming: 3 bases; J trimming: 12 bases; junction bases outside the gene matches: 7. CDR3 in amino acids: CASSDRTSGIRQFF. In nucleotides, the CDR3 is TGTGCCAGCAGCGACCGGACTAGCGGGATTAGGCAGTTCTTC.

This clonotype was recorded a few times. Here the CDR3 DNA reads TGCAGTGCTAGACCCCCAGATGACTATGGCTACACCTTC. This sequence encodes CSARPPDDYGYTF. V and J are TRBV20-1 and TRBJ1-2, with no clear D. Trimming took 2 bases from V and 3 from J, leaving 10 bases between them. From germline, CDR1 is DFQATT and CDR2 SNEGSKA (reference sequence). This CDR3 comprises 13 residues.

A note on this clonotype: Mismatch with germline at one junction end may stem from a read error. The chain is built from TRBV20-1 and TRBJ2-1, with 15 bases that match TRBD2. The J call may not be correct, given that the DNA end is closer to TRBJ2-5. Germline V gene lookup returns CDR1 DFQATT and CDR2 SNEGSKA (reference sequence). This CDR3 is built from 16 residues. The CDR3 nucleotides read TGCGGTGCTAGTACGGGACTAGCGGGAGGCCAAGAGACCCAGTACTTC. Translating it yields CGASTGLAGGQETQYF.

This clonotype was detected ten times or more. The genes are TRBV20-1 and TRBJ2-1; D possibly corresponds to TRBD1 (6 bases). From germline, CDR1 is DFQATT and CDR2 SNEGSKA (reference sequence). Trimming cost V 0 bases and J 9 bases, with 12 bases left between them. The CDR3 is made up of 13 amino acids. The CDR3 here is CSARDAGAGEQFF. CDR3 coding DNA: TGCAGTGCTAGAGATGCAGGGGCGGGTGAGCAGTTCTTC.

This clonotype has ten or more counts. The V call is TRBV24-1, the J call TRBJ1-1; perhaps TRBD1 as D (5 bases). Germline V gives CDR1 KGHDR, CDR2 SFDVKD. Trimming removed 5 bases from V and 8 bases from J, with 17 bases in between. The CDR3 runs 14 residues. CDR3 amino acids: CATSASSGNPEAFF. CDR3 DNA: TGTGCCACCAGTGCCTCCTCAGGGAATCCCGAAGCTTTCTTT.

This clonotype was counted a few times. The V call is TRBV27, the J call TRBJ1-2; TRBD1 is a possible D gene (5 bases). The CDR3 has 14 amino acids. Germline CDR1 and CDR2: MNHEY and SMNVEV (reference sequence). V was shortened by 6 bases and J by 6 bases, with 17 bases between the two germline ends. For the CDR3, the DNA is TGTGCCAGCAGCCCCCGTCGTGGGGGGGATGGCTACACCTTC. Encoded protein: CASSPRRGGDGYTF.

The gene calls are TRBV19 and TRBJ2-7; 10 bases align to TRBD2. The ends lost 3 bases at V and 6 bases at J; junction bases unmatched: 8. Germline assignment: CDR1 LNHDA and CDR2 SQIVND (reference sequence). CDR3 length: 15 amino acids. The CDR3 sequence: CASSMLAGASAEQYF. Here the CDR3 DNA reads TGTGCCAGTAGTATGCTAGCGGGGGCATCCGCCGAGCAGTACTTC.

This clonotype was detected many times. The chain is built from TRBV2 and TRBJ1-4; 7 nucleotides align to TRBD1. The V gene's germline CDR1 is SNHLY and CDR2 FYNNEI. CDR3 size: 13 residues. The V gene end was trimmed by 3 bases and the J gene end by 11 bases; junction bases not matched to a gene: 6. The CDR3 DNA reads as TGTGCCAGCAGTGACGACAGGGTTGGCAAACTGTTTTTT. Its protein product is CASSDDRVGKLFF.

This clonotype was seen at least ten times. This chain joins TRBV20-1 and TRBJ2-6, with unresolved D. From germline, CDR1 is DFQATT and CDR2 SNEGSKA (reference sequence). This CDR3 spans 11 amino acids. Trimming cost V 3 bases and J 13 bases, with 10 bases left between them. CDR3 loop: CSARFVGVLTF. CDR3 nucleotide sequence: TGCAGTGCTAGGTTCGTAGGGGTCCTGACTTTC.

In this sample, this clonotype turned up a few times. CDR3: CASSEFTETDEKLFF. In DNA form, the CDR3 reads TGCGCCAGCAGTGAGTTTACAGAGACGGATGAAAAACTGTTTTTT. The chain links TRBV10-2 to TRBJ1-4; no firm D call. The CDR3 is made up of 15 amino acids. CDR1 is WSHSY and CDR2 is SAAADI in the germline V gene. Trimming shortened V by 1 base and J by 6 bases, and 12 bases separated the two germline ends.

The CDR3 protein is CSAAEAALTDTQYF. In nucleotides, the CDR3 is TGCAGCGCTGCGGAGGCGGCCCTCACAGATACGCAGTATTTT. This chain connects TRBV29-1 to TRBJ2-3, with a tentative D call TRBD2 (5 bases). Germline lookup yields CDR1 SQVTM and CDR2 ANQGSEA. The CDR3 has 14 amino acids. V lost 7 bases, J lost 2 bases, and 16 bases lay in between.

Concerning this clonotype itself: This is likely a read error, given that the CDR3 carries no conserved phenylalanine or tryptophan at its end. The CDR3 loop reads CASRQGTSGYEQYL. CDR3 DNA: TGTGCCAGCAGACAGGGGACTAGCGGCTACGAGCAGTACCTC. The rearrangement joins TRBV12-3 or TRBV12-4 to TRBJ2-7, with TRBD2 matching 11 bases. After removal of 6 bases from V and 3 bases from J, the junction contained 4 bases not matched to a gene. The CDR3 is 14 amino acids.

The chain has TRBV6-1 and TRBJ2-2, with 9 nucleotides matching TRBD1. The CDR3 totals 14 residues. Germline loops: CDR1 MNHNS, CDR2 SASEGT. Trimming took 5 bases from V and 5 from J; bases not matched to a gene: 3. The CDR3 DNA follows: TGTGCCAGCAGTCGGGACAGGGAGACCGGGGAGCTGTTTTTT. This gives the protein CASSRDRETGELFF.

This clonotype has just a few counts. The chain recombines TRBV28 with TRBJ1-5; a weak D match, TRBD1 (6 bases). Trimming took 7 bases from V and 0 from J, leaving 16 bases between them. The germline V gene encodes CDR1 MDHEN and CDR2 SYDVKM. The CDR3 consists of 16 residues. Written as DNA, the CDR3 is TGTGCCAGCATCTCACCCGGGACACCTAGCAATCAGCCCCAGCATTTT. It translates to CASISPGTPSNQPQHF.

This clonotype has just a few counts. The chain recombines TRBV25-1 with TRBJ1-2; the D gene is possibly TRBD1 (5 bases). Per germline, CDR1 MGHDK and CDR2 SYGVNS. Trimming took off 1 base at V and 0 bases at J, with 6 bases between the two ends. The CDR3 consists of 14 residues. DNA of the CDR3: TGTGCCAGCAGTGAATGGGGGGCTAACTATGGCTACACCTTC. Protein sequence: CASSEWGANYGYTF.

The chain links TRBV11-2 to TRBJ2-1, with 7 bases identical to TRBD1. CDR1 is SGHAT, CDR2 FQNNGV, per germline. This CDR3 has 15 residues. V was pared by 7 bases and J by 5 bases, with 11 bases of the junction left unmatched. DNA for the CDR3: TGTGCCAGCATGCCCGACAGGGTCGGACACAATGAGCAGTTCTTC. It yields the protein CASMPDRVGHNEQFF.